This T cell receptor beta chain was recorded in a study of vaccination and CD4 T cells after COVID-19. Noted treatment: roughly 10-day PBMC culture with coronavirus spike peptide pools or control peptides (ViraFEST assay). Germline-derived CDR1 and CDR2 are SEHNR and FQNEAQ (reference sequence). V lost 5 bases, J lost 4 bases, and 16 bases lay in between. CDR3 size: 15 residues. With respect to this clonotype: Its specificity is unknown.

Oncomine TCR Beta short-read sequencing was applied to DNA from cultured CD4+ T cells. TCRdb called the PCR reads again in MiXCR, with one record for every CDR3 protein. The table includes over 15,000 distinct CDR3 sequences, roughly 46% detected once. The input for sequencing was CD4+ T cells from blood, cultured in vitro, taken after SARS-CoV-2 vaccination. The TCR comes from a human donor who had recovered from COVID-19. The rearrangement joins TRBV7-9 to TRBJ2-3, with D hard to call. In DNA, the CDR3 is TGTGCCAGCAGCCCCCTTTCCGGACGCCCAGATACGCAGTATTTT. Protein product: CASSPLSGRPDTQYF.